The text below deals with one T cell receptor (beta chain). Original processing methods: Nucleated cell number was recorded as an estimate derived from reference gene primer amplification. Using immunoSEQ multiplex PCR, the repertoire was profiled, and TCRdb retains in-frame clones only, with some absent. The DNA was the basis for D and trimming; V, J and clone size are from that table. The sample yields 250,000 to 300,000 clones, 75% to 90% seen once. With 1 base removed from V and 12 bases from J, the gap between germline ends came to 17 bases. Germline values: CDR1 SGHTS, CDR2 YDEGEE. The CDR3 has 15 amino acids. This specimen belongs to a study of blood T cell repertoires in COVID-19. Study overall: Samples of COVID-19 (acute and convalescent) were obtained from the United States, Italy and Spain. Sample material is recorded as cDNA or gDNA derived from T cells, B-cell-depleted T cells, or PBMCs.

This chain links TRBV5-8 with TRBJ1-6; perhaps TRBD1 as D (6 bases). The clonotype comes from a woman aged 50 to 65 who had recovered from COVID-19. The source material was peripheral blood. This CDR3 is CASSLKGGARLPLHF. The CDR3 bases are TGTGCCAGCAGCTTGAAGGGGGGGGCGCGTTTACCCCTCCACTTT.